Listed below are T cell receptor beta chains from one sample, sequenced in a study of blood T cell repertoires in COVID-19. Only in-frame clones appear in the TCRdb table, and some are missing; sequencing was by immunoSEQ multiplex PCR. The sample includes roughly 120,000 clones, about 74% of them seen just once. Sample: peripheral blood. These receptors originate from a man at least 80 years old with COVID-19, enrolled during active disease. Each CDR3 is given with its conserved first and last residue. The order of the fields is J gene, clone size, V gene, D gene, CDR3 DNA, CDR3 protein. A D gene is named only where the DNA matches it firmly. Part of the rows lack a size; the others show once, few, many or a class for expanded clones.

TRBJ2-5,-,TRBV10-3,-,TGTGCCATCAGTCCCGGGGGAGAGACCCAGTACTTC,CAISPGGETQYF
TRBJ1-5,-,TRBV5-5,TRBD1,TGTGCCAGCAGCGGGGGGCAGGGGGCGTTTCAGCCCCAGCATTTT,CASSGGQGAFQPQHF
TRBJ1-2,-,TRBV3-1/TRBV3-2,TRBD1,TGTGCCAGCAGCCATAGAACAGGGGGGGACTATGGCTACACCTTC,CASSHRTGGDYGYTF
TRBJ2-2,-,TRBV6-5,-,TGTGCCAGCAGTTCCCCGGGACAATCCACCGGGGAGCTGTTTTTT,CASSSPGQSTGELFF
TRBJ1-5,-,TRBV4-1,TRBD1,TGCGCCAGCAGCCAGGGGACAGGGCTGAATCAGCCCCAGCATTTT,CASSQGTGLNQPQHF
TRBJ2-6,few,TRBV9,TRBD2,TGTGCCAGCAGTTCCGGGGTAGCGGGGTTCTCTGGGGCCAACGTCCTGACTTTC,CASSSGVAGFSGANVLTF
TRBJ2-1,-,TRBV14,-,TGTGCCAGCAGCCAAGAATTCGGAGCGGGTATACACAATGAGCAGTTCTTC,CASSQEFGAGIHNEQFF
TRBJ1-2,-,TRBV11-2,TRBD1,TGTGCCAGCAGCGATACAGGGGCGTATGGCTACACCTTC,CASSDTGAYGYTF
TRBJ2-1,-,TRBV7-9,-,TGTGCCAGCAGCTCTCTAAGTACCAATGAGCAGTTCTTC,CASSSLSTNEQFF
TRBJ2-7,-,TRBV6-2/TRBV6-3,-,TGTGCCAGCAGTTACTCGATCCCTCGGACCCGGGAGTTTCCTTACGAGCAGTACTTC,CASSYSIPRTREFPYEQYF
TRBJ1-1,-,TRBV5-1,TRBD1,TGCGCCAGCAGCCCCGACAGGGCCCGAAACACTGAAGCTTTCTTT,CASSPDRARNTEAFF
TRBJ2-3,-,TRBV19,TRBD2,TGTGCCAGTACCCCGCCCAGCGGGATAGGGGCAGATACGCAGTATTTT,CASTPPSGIGADTQYF
TRBJ2-1,few,TRBV10-3,TRBD2,TGTGCCTATCGGGCTAGCGGGACCCTGCCGTGGGATGAGCAGTTCTTC,CAYRASGTLPWDEQFF
TRBJ2-1,-,TRBV10-3,TRBD2,TGTGCCATCAGTGAGTCGGGACTAGCGGGGTACAATGAGCAGTTCTTC,CAISESGLAGYNEQFF